This T cell receptor (beta chain) was recorded in a study of T-cell memory formation after mild COVID-19. Study-level results: Second-wave clones with a day 37 peak had unconfirmed SARS-CoV-2 specificity.

TCRdb reprocessed the 5' RACE reads via MiXCR and lists one record per CDR3 protein. The sample gives approximately 500,000 distinct CDR3 sequences, around a quarter of which show up once; about an eighth is in the top ten. Germline CDR1 DFQATT, CDR2 SNEGSKA (reference sequence). The CDR3 covers 16 residues. V lost 0 bases, J lost 7 bases, and 7 bases stayed unmatched. Comment on this clonotype: The antigen is undetermined.

Sequenced: PBMCs or a T cell subset sorted from them (not recorded which). The clonotype comes from an adult woman who had mild COVID-19 (a few samples of this study predate the infection). Cell type and time point are not known. V gene TRBV20-1 combines with J gene TRBJ2-1; 12 nucleotides line up with TRBD2. The CDR3 DNA sequence: TGCAGTGCTAGAGATTGGTCTAGCGGGAGGGTGAATGAGCAGTTCTTC. Residues: CSARDWSSGRVNEQFF.